This entry concerns a single T cell receptor beta chain. The antigen it binds to is not known. Base quality data are lacking; no much larger clone is found one base away. The data belong to a study of blood T cells in healthy people across ages (dated by TCRdb to about 2015). Study-wide context: Template switching captured roughly one uniquely barcoded TCR beta cDNA molecule per two T cells in model experiments. Age-related changes in TCR beta repertoire diversity were measured in the study by deep sequencing normalized with unique cDNA molecular identifiers. The donors were divided into four age groups: young (average about 15 years), middle-aged (around 41), aged (about 61) and long-lived (roughly 82). Using the same blood draw, the study looked at two additional independent replicas of 1 million unique cDNA reads for two donors, one aged 18 to 30 and the other aged 80 or older. To avoid experimental bias, donors of different ages were distributed randomly across sequencing lanes.

Sequences LGHNA (CDR1) and YSLEER (CDR2) are obtained from the germline V gene. From the cysteine through the phenylalanine, the CDR3 covers 15 amino acids. Here the CDR3 DNA is all that survives: 45 bases in frame from base 1. Between the V and J ends, shortened by 0 bases and 10 bases respectively, the junction contains 13 bases. The receptor library was made with 5' RACE. The sequencer was an Illumina HiSeq 2500. A second about 6 to 11 cycle PCR used a sample-barcoded 5' primer and a J-beta primer mix. A unique molecular identifier was introduced onto each TCR beta cDNA molecule by a template-switch 5' adaptor carrying 12 random nucleotides. At least 2.5 million CDR3-containing paired-end reads were obtained from each sample. First-strand cDNA was synthesized from all RNA with the Mint cDNA synthesis kit, primed by a TRBC-specific oligonucleotide. After uracil-DNA glycosylase treatment, a first 18-cycle PCR used universal primers M1SS and BC2_uni_R on all cDNA. In the original analysis: For normalization, 1 million high-quality reads were randomly selected from each sample, with every read carrying a distinct molecular identifier. Instead of being binned into consensus sequences, reads with shared molecular identifiers were discarded. MiTCR, run with a Q25 quality threshold and the strictest error-elimination algorithm, handled CDR3 identification, clonotype clustering and error correction. A nonparametric unseen species model using Euler transformation provided a lower-bound estimate of total TCR beta diversity. The public reads were run again by TCRdb, first through fastp at Q25 and then through MiXCR, and only productive beta chains were kept. CDR3 protein duplicates are merged, each entry listing the most common genes and DNA. For this entry, the V and J calls and clone size follow TCRdb and not the study's own pipeline. In all, the sample holds fewer than 900,000 distinct CDR3 sequences, and under 40% of those were seen once. The top ten clonotypes cover 13% of the sample.

Donors were 39 systemically healthy Caucasian individuals from Russia aged roughly 6 to 100 years. Approximately 9.3 milliliters of peripheral blood were drawn from each donor into EDTA-treated Vacutainer tubes. Ficoll-Paque density-gradient centrifugation was used to isolate PBMCs, with at least 6 million per sample. Trizol reagent was used to extract total RNA from PBMCs, with at least 5 micrograms per sample. For every donor, flow cytometry on a PBMC aliquot measured the percentage of naive CD45RAhigh/CD27high T cells. What the research found in general, with its limitations: The CMV infection status of donors was not known, potentially confounding age-related changes in expanded clonotypes. Bulk unsorted PBMC profiling prevented conclusive comparison of naive and antigen-experienced compartments. A strong correlation was found between observed TCR beta diversity and the percentage of naive T cells measured by flow cytometry. Observed TCR beta diversity per million T cells fell roughly linearly with age, and a significant reduction was already apparent by age roughly 40. Compared with the aged group, more naive CD4+ T cells, fewer expanded clones and increased TCR diversity were shown by the long-lived group, suggesting age selection. Estimates of total diversity based on one million sequenced T cells were considered lower bounds and underestimates.

The sample taken for sequencing was blood. The V gene is TRBV4-3 and the J gene is TRBJ1-6, with the identity of the D gene unclear. The clonotype originates from a man younger than 35 in good health. The DNA sequence follows: TGCGCCAGCAGCCAAGAGAAGACCTACTTATCACCCCTCCACTTT. This gives the protein CASSQEKTYLSPLHF.